The 29 T cell receptor beta chains below all came from one sample that was sequenced in a study of T cells after yellow fever vaccination. One entry per CDR3 protein, called by TCRdb with MiXCR from the 5' RACE reads. The sample comprises some 300,000 distinct CDR3 sequences, 7.5% to 9.5% of which are singletons, and 3% to 4% rests with the top ten. This material consisted of CD4+ T cells sorted from PBMCs, taken 5 days after the yellow fever booster vaccination. Every receptor here comes from a man aged 18 to 30 who received the YFV17D yellow fever vaccine.

The rearrangement links TRBV4-2 to TRBJ2-5; possibly TRBD2 for D (6 bases). This CDR3 contains 16 residues. V lost 1 base to trimming and J lost 2 bases, with 14 bases between them. Germline assignment: CDR1 LGHNA and CDR2 YNFKEQ. The CDR3 sequence is CASSQGWQTSQETQYF. CDR3 nucleotide sequence: TGTGCCAGCAGCCAAGGTTGGCAGACTAGTCAAGAGACCCAGTACTTC.

This clonotype came up a few times. The chain employs TRBV20-1 and TRBJ2-2; 7 bases align to TRBD1. V was pared by 6 bases and J by 4 bases, with 5 bases of the junction left unmatched. In germline, CDR1 is DFQATT, CDR2 SNEGSKA (reference sequence). CDR3 size: 13 residues. CDR3 DNA: TGCAGTGCCCCGGACAGGCGCACCGGGGAGCTGTTTTTT. Encoded protein: CSAPDRRTGELFF.

V and J are TRBV4-3 and TRBJ2-1, with 10 positions matching TRBD2. CDR3 length: 16 amino acids. The V gene end was trimmed by 3 bases and the J gene end by 2 bases; junction bases not matched to a gene: 4. Germline-derived CDR1 and CDR2 are LGHNA and YSLEER. CDR3 amino acids: CASSQLGLAAYNEQFF. CDR3 nucleotide sequence: TGCGCCAGCAGCCAGCTTGGACTAGCGGCCTACAATGAGCAGTTCTTC.

This clonotype was counted ten times or more. The chain is built from TRBV5-5 and TRBJ2-2; D remains unclear. The CDR3 is made up of 14 amino acids. Germline CDR1 SGHKS, CDR2 YYEKEE (reference sequence). V was shortened by 4 bases and J by 6 bases, with 13 bases between the two germline ends. The CDR3 region is CASSPRTRPGELFF. Here the CDR3 DNA reads TGTGCCAGCAGCCCCCGGACCCGCCCCGGGGAGCTGTTTTTT.

The chain employs TRBV5-1 and TRBJ2-3; 11 positions match TRBD2. Germline CDR1 is SGHRS and CDR2 is YFSETQ. The CDR3 loop spans 16 amino acids. Losses at the gene ends were 4 bases for V and 6 bases for J; bases not matched to a gene: 10. The CDR3 DNA follows: TGCGCCAGCAGCGTAACTAGCGGGGGAAGTGTTGATACGCAGTATTTT. Translated, it gives CASSVTSGGSVDTQYF.

V and J are TRBV12-3 or TRBV12-4 and TRBJ2-7; 10 bases agree with TRBD1. With 8 bases clipped from V and 4 bases from J, the junction kept 8 bases outside the gene matches. This CDR3 spans 14 amino acids. The CDR3 nucleotides read TGTGCCAGCGCTCGGGACAGGGGACCGTACGAGCAGTACTTC. The encoded protein is CASARDRGPYEQYF.

The gene calls are TRBV7-2 and TRBJ2-2, with 10 positions matching TRBD2. Germline V lookup: CDR1 SGHTA, CDR2 FQGNSA. The J segment lost 2 bases and the V segment lost 6 bases, leaving 9 bases of the junction unmatched. CDR3 length: 17 residues. The CDR3 loop reads CASRLASSGGNTGELFF. The CDR3 DNA is TGTGCCAGCAGGCTGGCTTCTAGCGGGGGTAACACCGGGGAGCTGTTTTTT. The entire variable domain, with the rest obtained from reference TRBV7-2 and TRBJ2-2, is as follows: GAGVSQSPSNKVTEKGKDVELRCDPISGHTALYWYRQSLGQGLEFLIYFQGNSAPDKSGLPSDRFSAERTGGSVSTLTIQRTQQEDSAVYLCASRLASSGGNTGELFFGEGSRLTVL.

This clonotype appeared a few times. The V gene is TRBV5-1, the J gene TRBJ2-1, with 10 bases aligning to TRBD1. The V segment lost 2 bases and the J segment 7 bases; nucleotides outside the gene matches: 3. Germline CDR1 reads SGHRS; CDR2 reads YFSETQ. This CDR3 is 14 amino acids long. CDR3 region: CASSLRTGGNEQFF. The CDR3 DNA reads as TGCGCCAGCAGCTTAAGGACAGGGGGGAATGAGCAGTTCTTC.

This clonotype was counted only a few times. The rearrangement uses TRBV6-2 or TRBV6-3 and TRBJ2-3; 13 nucleotides align to TRBD2. CDR3 length: 15 amino acids. Germline V gene sequence: CDR1 MNHEY, CDR2 SVGEGT. Trimming removed 5 bases from V and 4 bases from J; junction bases left unmatched: 3. The CDR3 is CASSRLAGGSDTQYF. In DNA form, the CDR3 reads TGTGCCAGCAGTCGACTAGCGGGGGGATCAGATACGCAGTATTTT.

This clonotype was observed at least ten times. The chain uses TRBV2 and TRBJ2-1; a possible D gene is TRBD2 (5 bases). V shed 6 bases and J shed 0 bases, with 15 bases lying between them. The CDR3 totals 16 residues. Germline loops: CDR1 SNHLY, CDR2 FYNNEI. The DNA of the CDR3 is TGTGCCAGCAGCCGCCCGCCGGGGAGCTCCTACAATGAGCAGTTCTTC. As protein: CASSRPPGSSYNEQFF.

The gene calls are TRBV27 and TRBJ1-2, with 8 bases lining up with TRBD1. The CDR3 covers 16 residues. Germline V lookup: CDR1 MNHEY, CDR2 SMNVEV (reference sequence). The V gene end was trimmed by 3 bases and the J gene end by 6 bases; junction bases not matched to a gene: 12. The CDR3 nucleotides read TGTGCCAGCAGTTTGGTGTCTGGGACAGGACGCCATGGCTACACCTTC. It codes for CASSLVSGTGRHGYTF.

Ten or more counts support this clonotype. V is TRBV4-1 and J is TRBJ2-4; 8 nucleotides align to TRBD1. V gave up 0 bases and J gave up 13 bases; unmatched junction bases: 8. The V gene's germline CDR1 is MGHRA and CDR2 YSYEKL. The CDR3 length is 14 residues. The CDR3, as DNA: TGCGCCAGCAGCCAAGAAACCAGGGGGCCTGACCAGTACTTC. Translation: CASSQETRGPDQYF.

This clonotype was recorded a few times. The J gene is TRBJ2-3, the V gene TRBV6-5, with D hard to call. In germline, CDR1 is MNHEY, CDR2 SVGAGI. There are 13 residues in the CDR3. The V gene lost 6 bases and the J gene lost 5 bases, with 12 bases spanning the gap. This CDR3 reads CASSGFSLDTQYF. The CDR3 DNA sequence: TGTGCCAGCAGCGGCTTCAGCTTAGATACGCAGTATTTT.

V usage is TRBV6-5 and J usage is TRBJ2-7, with TRBD2 as a possible D gene (5 bases). Germline assignment: CDR1 MNHEY and CDR2 SVGAGI. Trimming took off 0 bases at V and 4 bases at J, with 13 bases between the two ends. The CDR3 loop spans 15 amino acids. The CDR3 protein is CASSYSYGEGYEQYF. Here the CDR3 DNA reads TGTGCCAGCAGTTACTCGTACGGGGAAGGGTACGAGCAGTACTTC.

This clonotype was counted between two and nine times. V and J are TRBV3-1 and TRBJ1-1, with a weak D call TRBD1 (6 bases). V lost 4 bases and J lost 3, with 12 bases in between. This CDR3 region has 14 residues. Germline values: CDR1 LGHDT, CDR2 YNNKEL (reference sequence). The CDR3 region is CASSPRGSYTEAFF. The CDR3 region has the DNA TGTGCCAGCAGCCCCAGGGGTAGTTACACTGAAGCTTTCTTT.

The table lists this clonotype with a few counts. The chain links TRBV19 to TRBJ2-5, with D perhaps TRBD1 (6 bases). The V end lost 5 bases, the J end lost 2 bases, and 6 bases lay between the germline ends. The CDR3 runs to 12 residues. The V gene's germline CDR1 is LNHDA and CDR2 SQIVND (reference sequence). CDR3 sequence: CASSDRQETQYF. In DNA, the CDR3 is TGTGCCAGTAGTGACAGGCAAGAGACCCAGTACTTC.

This clonotype was observed a handful of times. The chain is built from TRBV5-8 and TRBJ1-2; D is unclear. V was trimmed by 6 bases and J by 11 bases, leaving 14 bases between them. This CDR3 comprises 11 residues. Germline lookup yields CDR1 SGHTS and CDR2 YDEGEE. As DNA, the CDR3 is TGTGCCAGCAATATCGCCACGGTATACACCTTC. Its protein is CASNIATVYTF. The variable domain in full, completed from reference TRBV5-8 and TRBJ1-2, reads EAGVTQSPTHLIKTRGQQATLRCSPISGHTSVYWYQQALGLGLQFLLWYDEGEERNRGNFPPRFSGRQFPNYSSELNVNALELEDSALYLCASNIATVYTFGSGTRLTVV.

The chain combines TRBV5-1 with TRBJ1-6, with TRBD1 identical over 7 bases. Trimming took 0 bases from V and 8 from J; bases not matched to a gene: 8. Germline V lookup: CDR1 SGHRS, CDR2 YFSETQ. This CDR3 is built from 16 residues. The DNA for the CDR3 is TGCGCCAGCAGCTTGGGACAGGGCAACGTGGATTCACCCCTCCACTTT. It translates to CASSLGQGNVDSPLHF.

The chain uses TRBV9 and TRBJ1-2, with D maybe TRBD1 (5 bases). Trimming shortened V by 2 bases and J by 1 base, and 12 bases separated the two germline ends. Germline-derived CDR1 and CDR2 are SGDLS and YYNGEE. The CDR3 is 15 residues long. CDR3: CASSVGQIHNYGYTF. CDR3 DNA: TGTGCCAGCAGCGTCGGACAAATCCATAACTATGGCTACACCTTC.

The J gene is TRBJ2-1, the V gene TRBV11-2; 7 bases match TRBD2. This CDR3 has 17 residues. Trimming cost V 0 bases and J 5 bases; bases outside gene matches: 10. The V gene's germline CDR1 is SGHAT and CDR2 FQNNGV. The CDR3 here is CASSLDLDGGFDNEQFF. CDR3 in DNA: TGTGCCAGCAGCTTAGATCTGGACGGGGGGTTCGACAATGAGCAGTTCTTC.

The chain has TRBV7-9 and TRBJ2-7, with D possibly being TRBD2 (5 bases). Germline CDR1 reads SEHNR; CDR2 reads FQNEAQ (reference sequence). The CDR3 length is 15 residues. Trimming took off 2 bases at V and 6 bases at J, with 17 bases between the two ends. This chain's CDR3 is CASSLSPGKYSEQYF. For the CDR3, the DNA is TGTGCCAGCAGCTTATCCCCGGGGAAATATAGCGAGCAGTACTTC.

The chain carries TRBV6-1 and TRBJ2-7; either TRBD1 or TRBD2 may fit D (6 bases each). The CDR3 runs to 13 residues. Germline-derived CDR1 and CDR2 are MNHNS and SASEGT. Deletions cut 8 bases from V and 5 bases from J, with 16 bases between. In nucleotides, the CDR3 is TGTGCCAGCGTCTGGTTGGGGGGCCACGAGCAGTACTTC. This gives the protein CASVWLGGHEQYF.

At least ten counts were recorded for this clonotype. J is TRBJ1-2 and V is TRBV28; perhaps TRBD1 as D (5 bases). Trimming left V 3 bases short and J 8 bases short, with 10 bases between. The germline CDR1 and CDR2 sequences are MDHEN and SYDVKM. This CDR3 has 12 residues. CDR3 bases: TGTGCCAGCAGTTTGACAGCAGAAGGCTACACCTTC. Its translation is CASSLTAEGYTF.

This clonotype was picked up a small number of times. The chain is built from TRBV6-1 and TRBJ2-7; D is possibly TRBD1 (5 bases). CDR3 length: 15 residues. Germline CDR1 is MNHNS and CDR2 is SASEGT. V was shortened by 3 bases and J by 1 base, with 13 bases between the two germline ends. The CDR3 DNA follows: TGTGCCAGCAGTGATTCGACAGCCAATTCCTACGAGCAGTACTTC. It encodes CASSDSTANSYEQYF.

This clonotype was seen a handful of times. The rearrangement uses TRBV4-1 and TRBJ1-6; 7 bases are shared with TRBD1. The CDR3 has 17 amino acids. Unmatched junction bases numbered 6, after V lost 4 bases and J lost 0 bases. Germline V gene lookup returns CDR1 MGHRA and CDR2 YSYEKL. CDR3 protein: CASSLGTAGSYNSPLHF. CDR3 sequence (DNA): TGCGCCAGCAGCCTAGGGACAGCGGGCTCCTATAATTCACCCCTCCACTTT.

This sequence joins TRBV6-1 and TRBJ1-5; TRBD1 is a possible D gene (6 bases). Per germline, CDR1 MNHNS and CDR2 SASEGT. Between the trimmed V and J ends, which lost 8 bases and 6 bases, there was a span of 23 bases. The CDR3 has 16 amino acids. CDR3 amino acids: CASQGPGGRRGQPQHF. The CDR3 region has the DNA TGTGCCAGCCAAGGCCCGGGGGGGCGGAGGGGTCAGCCCCAGCATTTT.

The rearrangement links TRBV27 to TRBJ2-4; 10 positions match TRBD2. With V trimmed by 6 bases and J by 8 bases, 7 bases remained unmatched. The CDR3 loop spans 14 amino acids. The germline gives CDR1 MNHEY, CDR2 SMNVEV (reference sequence). The CDR3 sequence is CASSLTSGRDIQYF. CDR3 bases: TGTGCCAGCAGCTTGACTAGCGGGCGAGACATTCAGTACTTC.

This clonotype was found a few times. The rearrangement links TRBV19 to TRBJ2-6; D is possibly TRBD1 (5 bases). This CDR3 has 15 residues. Germline-derived CDR1 and CDR2 are LNHDA and SQIVND (reference sequence). The ends were cut back, 8 bases at V and 0 bases at J, with 11 bases in the middle. For the CDR3, the DNA is TGTGCCAGTTCTTCAGGGAACTCTGGGGCCAACGTCCTGACTTTC. This translates into CASSSGNSGANVLTF.

This clonotype was counted only a few times. The chain recombines TRBV6-1 with TRBJ2-7; TRBD1 aligns across 10 bases. J lost 2 bases, V lost 2 bases, and 3 bases had no gene match. The germline CDR1 and CDR2 sequences are MNHNS and SASEGT. The CDR3 loop spans 15 amino acids. DNA of the CDR3: TGTGCCAGCAGTGAAATGGACAGGGGGGCCTACGAGCAGTACTTC. Translation gives CASSEMDRGAYEQYF.